The 7 T cell receptor beta chains below were found in one sample sequenced in a study of Tregs in tolerant kidney transplant recipients (dated by TCRdb to between 2018 and 2020). To prepare the library, the immunoSEQ multiplex PCR assay was applied. What TCRdb holds here is the immuneACCESS table cut down to in-frame rearrangements. Part of the clones is not present; checked against another copy, under half of the missing clones reflect an unresolved V gene, and the others are unexplained. The sample yields 4,200 or so clones; approximately 53% were counted once. 3% to 4% of the sample rests with the top ten. No antigen has been identified for these receptors. The sequencing sample was made of CD8+ T cells from blood cultured with allogeneic cells. The receptors were sampled from a human donor in good health.

The chain has TRBV30 and TRBJ2-7, with no clear D. Germline values: CDR1 GTSNPN, CDR2 SVGIG (reference sequence). This CDR3 is 11 amino acids long. The V gene lost 0 bases and the J gene lost 3 bases, with 3 bases spanning the gap. The CDR3: CAWSVDYEQYF. In DNA form, the CDR3 reads TGTGCCTGGAGTGTTGACTACGAGCAGTACTTC.

The chain uses TRBV6-6 and TRBJ1-5; D perhaps matches TRBD1 (5 bases). The CDR3 sequence is 15 residues long. Germline CDR1 is MNHNY and CDR2 is SVGAGI (reference sequence). Trimming took off 0 bases at V and 7 bases at J, with 13 bases between the two ends. The CDR3 region has the DNA TGTGCCAGCAGTTACTCGGCCAGGGAGGGACAGCCCCAGCATTTT. It translates to CASSYSAREGQPQHF.

The genes are TRBV6-5 and TRBJ2-7; no definite D call. The CDR3 length is 13 residues. The V and J ends lost 2 bases and 6 bases respectively, with 11 bases between them. In germline, CDR1 is MNHEY, CDR2 SVGAGI. In DNA, the CDR3 is TGTGCCAGCAGTTACGGGATCCCGGGCGAGCAGTACTTC. This translates into CASSYGIPGEQYF.

V usage is TRBV9 and J usage is TRBJ1-2; tentatively, D is TRBD1 (6 bases). The CDR3 length is 16 residues. V was clipped by 4 bases and J by 4 bases, with 20 bases between them. Germline V gene lookup returns CDR1 SGDLS and CDR2 YYNGEE. Written as DNA, the CDR3 is TGTGCCAGCAGCTCAGGGGAAGCAGGGGTCGGCTATGGCTACACCTTC. Its translation: CASSSGEAGVGYGYTF.

The V and J genes are TRBV27 and TRBJ1-2, with 8 bases lining up with TRBD1. Losses at the gene ends were 4 bases for V and 4 bases for J; bases not matched to a gene: 8. Germline V gene data show CDR1 as MNHEY and CDR2 as SMNVEV (reference sequence). The CDR3 extends over 15 amino acids. DNA for the CDR3: TGTGCCAGCAGTTCAGGACAGGGAATCCTCTATGGCTACACCTTC. It yields the protein CASSSGQGILYGYTF.

The DNA for the CDR3 is TGTGCCAGTAGTATATGGGGTAGCGGGGGAAACATTCAGTACTTC. This encodes CASSIWGSGGNIQYF. The chain links TRBV19 to TRBJ2-4; 9 nucleotides match TRBD2. CDR3 length equals 15 residues. J was trimmed by 6 bases and V by 2 bases; bases with no gene match: 5. Looked up from germline, CDR1 is LNHDA and CDR2 is SQIVND (reference sequence).

The rearrangement links TRBV7-9 to TRBJ2-5; TRBD1 agrees at 7 bases. V shed 5 bases and J 1 base; nucleotides not matched to a gene: 10. Looked up from germline, CDR1 is SEHNR and CDR2 is FQNEAQ (reference sequence). The CDR3 sequence is 16 residues long. Written as DNA, the CDR3 is TGTGCCAGCAGCACCAATTTCTACAGGGGCCAAGAGACCCAGTACTTC. It yields the protein CASSTNFYRGQETQYF. Full variable domain (remainder filled in from reference TRBV7-9 and TRBJ2-5): DTGVSQNPRHKITKRGQNVTFRCDPISEHNRLYWYRQTLGQGPEFLTYFQNEAQLEKSRLLSDRFSAERPKGSFSTLEIQRTEQGDSAMYLCASSTNFYRGQETQYFGPGTRLLVL.